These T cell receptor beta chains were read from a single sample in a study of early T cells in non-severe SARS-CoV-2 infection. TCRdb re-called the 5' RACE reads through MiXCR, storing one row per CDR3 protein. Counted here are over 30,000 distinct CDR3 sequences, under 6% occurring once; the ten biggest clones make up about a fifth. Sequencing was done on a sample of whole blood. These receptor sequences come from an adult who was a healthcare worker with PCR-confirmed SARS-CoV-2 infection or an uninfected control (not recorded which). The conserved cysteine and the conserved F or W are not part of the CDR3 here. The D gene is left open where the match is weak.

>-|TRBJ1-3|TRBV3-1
ATNTGPGNTIY
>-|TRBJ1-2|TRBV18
ASSPRQGGKDGYT
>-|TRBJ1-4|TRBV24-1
ATSGTNEKLF
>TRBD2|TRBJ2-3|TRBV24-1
ATSDLPSGGSRTDTQY
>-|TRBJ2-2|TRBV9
ASSSGGVNTGELF
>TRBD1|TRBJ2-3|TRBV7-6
ASSLDRGIGTDTQY
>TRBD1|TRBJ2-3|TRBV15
ATSSPGTATDTQY
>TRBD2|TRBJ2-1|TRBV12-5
ASGQGLRNEQF
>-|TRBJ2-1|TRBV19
ASRLAGLAYNEQF
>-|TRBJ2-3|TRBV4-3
ASSQGGSTDTQY
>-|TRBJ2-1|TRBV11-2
ASSRDLNEQF
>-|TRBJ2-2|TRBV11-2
ASSYHTGELF
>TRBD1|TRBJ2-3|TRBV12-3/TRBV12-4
ASSPHRGRTDTQY
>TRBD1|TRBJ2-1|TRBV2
ASRETGMSNEQF
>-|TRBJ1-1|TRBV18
ASSPLTEDTEAF
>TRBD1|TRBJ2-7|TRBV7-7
ASSPGQGKDYEQY
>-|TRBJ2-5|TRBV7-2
ASSLFGETQY
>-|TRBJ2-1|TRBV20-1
SALRREASSYNEQF
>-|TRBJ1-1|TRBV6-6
ASSYSQGWGAGTEAF
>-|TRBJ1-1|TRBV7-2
ASSPSLAEAF
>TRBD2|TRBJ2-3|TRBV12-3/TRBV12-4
ASSPLAGSSTDTQY
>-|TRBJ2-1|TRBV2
ASSERGVNEQF